The 21 T cell receptor beta chains below were found in one sample sequenced in a study of CD8 T cells in ankylosing spondylitis. MiXCR, run by TCRdb on the 5' RACE reads, gives a single entry per CDR3 protein. The data hold approximately 140,000 distinct CDR3 sequences, with roughly 44% observed a single time. The sample taken for sequencing was synovial fluid, either unsorted or a sorted T cell fraction (not recorded which). The receptors were sampled from a male donor with ankylosing spondylitis.

V and J are TRBV7-9 and TRBJ2-2, with D hard to call. The CDR3 totals 16 residues. With 4 bases removed from V and 2 bases from J, the gap between germline ends came to 14 bases. Looked up from germline, CDR1 is SEHNR and CDR2 is FQNEAQ (reference sequence). The CDR3 here is CASSSVGNGNTGELFF. DNA of the CDR3: TGTGCCAGCAGCTCCGTCGGTAACGGAAACACCGGGGAGCTGTTTTTT.

This clonotype was detected many times. J is TRBJ2-2 and V is TRBV6-4, with 8 positions matching TRBD2. The CDR3 loop spans 13 amino acids. V trimming: 8 bases; J trimming: 3 bases; junction bases outside the gene matches: 2. Germline values: CDR1 MRHNA, CDR2 SNTAGT. The CDR3 nucleotides read TGTGCCAGCGGTAGCGGGGACACCGGGGAGCTGTTTTTT. Translated, it gives CASGSGDTGELFF.

The J gene is TRBJ2-7, the V gene TRBV7-3; 11 positions match TRBD2. V shed 6 bases and J 5 bases; nucleotides not matched to a gene: 6. The CDR3 covers 14 residues. Germline CDR1 is SGHTA and CDR2 is FQGTGA. The CDR3 spells CASSLAGGTHEQYF. For the CDR3, the DNA is TGTGCCAGCAGTTTAGCGGGAGGGACCCACGAGCAGTACTTC.

V is TRBV29-1 and J is TRBJ1-2, with D possibly being TRBD1 (6 bases). The V and J ends lost 4 bases and 5 bases respectively, with 17 bases between them. Germline V gives CDR1 SQVTM, CDR2 ANQGSEA. There are 14 residues in the CDR3. Here the CDR3 reads CSVVMGGYRYGYTF. The CDR3 DNA reads as TGCAGCGTTGTGATGGGGGGCTATCGATATGGCTACACCTTC.

The chain has TRBV7-9 and TRBJ1-4; 10 nucleotides match TRBD1. This CDR3 is 14 amino acids long. With 4 bases clipped from V and 6 bases from J, the junction kept 2 bases outside the gene matches. Germline lookup yields CDR1 SEHNR and CDR2 FQNEAQ (reference sequence). CDR3 protein: CASSSTGGDEKLFF. The CDR3 bases are TGTGCCAGCAGCTCGACAGGGGGCGATGAAAAACTGTTTTTT.

The chain has TRBV7-9 and TRBJ2-5; tentative D call: TRBD2 (6 bases). The V gene's germline CDR1 is SEHNR and CDR2 FQNEAQ (reference sequence). V shed 3 bases and J shed 5 bases, with 16 bases lying between them. The CDR3 is made up of 15 amino acids. The CDR3 coding sequence is TGTGCCAGCAGCTTCTTGTGGGACTGGGGGGAGACCCAGTACTTC. Its protein product is CASSFLWDWGETQYF.

The chain combines TRBV12-3 or TRBV12-4 with TRBJ2-1, with 7 bases aligning to TRBD1. The CDR3 is made up of 17 amino acids. V lost 2 bases to trimming and J lost 4 bases; unmatched junction nucleotides: 11. The DNA of the CDR3 is TGTGCCAGCAGTTTACGGGTTTGGACAGGTTCATACAATGAGCAGTTCTTC. Translated, it gives CASSLRVWTGSYNEQFF.

This clonotype was observed a single time. The chain uses TRBV7-8 and TRBJ2-2; TRBD2 matches at 8 bases. CDR1 and CDR2 from the germline V gene are SGHVS and FQNEAQ. The V gene end was trimmed by 5 bases and the J gene end by 4 bases; junction bases not matched to a gene: 6. The CDR3 is 15 residues long. The CDR3 here is CASSPGLEITGELFF. The CDR3 nucleotides are TGTGCCAGCAGCCCGGGACTAGAGATCACCGGGGAGCTGTTTTTT.

V gene TRBV3-1 combines with J gene TRBJ2-2, with D possibly TRBD1 on 5 matching bases. The germline V gene has CDR1 LGHDT and CDR2 YNNKEL (reference sequence). The germline V and J ends were trimmed by 4 bases and 5 bases, with 11 bases remaining between them. CDR3 length: 14 amino acids. Here the CDR3 reads CASSLWTNTGELFF. CDR3 sequence (DNA): TGTGCCAGCAGCCTCTGGACAAATACCGGGGAGCTGTTTTTT.

The CDR3 spells CASSFRLGDITYEQYF. CDR3 nucleotides: TGTGCCAGCAGTTTTCGCCTAGGCGACATCACCTACGAGCAGTACTTC. This chain connects TRBV27 to TRBJ2-7; the D is unclear. The V and J ends lost 3 bases and 2 bases respectively, with 17 bases between them. CDR1 MNHEY and CDR2 SMNVEV come from the germline V gene (reference sequence). The CDR3 has 16 amino acids.

The genes are TRBV4-1 and TRBJ2-2, with TRBD2 identical over 8 bases. V trimming: 0 bases; J trimming: 2 bases; junction bases outside the gene matches: 11. The CDR3 spans 19 residues. From germline, CDR1 is MGHRA and CDR2 YSYEKL. In nucleotides, the CDR3 is TGCGCCAGCAGCCAAGATTTGGCTAGCGGGTTTCTAAACACCGGGGAGCTGTTTTTT. It encodes CASSQDLASGFLNTGELFF.

This clonotype came up a few times. The CDR3 is CASSEAHWEPGQGGGQPQHF. For the CDR3, the DNA is TGTGCCAGCAGTGAAGCGCATTGGGAGCCGGGACAGGGAGGCGGTCAGCCCCAGCATTTT. The chain employs TRBV2 and TRBJ1-5; 9 nucleotides match TRBD1. Germline loops: CDR1 SNHLY, CDR2 FYNNEI. There are 20 residues in the CDR3. The ends lost 0 bases at V and 6 bases at J; junction bases unmatched: 18.

The V gene is TRBV7-9, the J gene TRBJ2-5; a possible D gene is TRBD2 (5 bases). From germline, CDR1 is SEHNR and CDR2 FQNEAQ (reference sequence). V lost 1 base to trimming and J lost 3 bases, with 6 bases between them. This CDR3 spans 13 amino acids. The CDR3 loop is CASSLDGEETQYF. The DNA of the CDR3 is TGTGCCAGCAGCTTAGACGGGGAAGAGACCCAGTACTTC.

The chain employs TRBV4-1 and TRBJ2-1; TRBD2 is a possible D gene (6 bases). Germline assignment: CDR1 MGHRA and CDR2 YSYEKL. V was trimmed by 0 bases and J by 2 bases, leaving 14 bases between them. The CDR3 covers 17 residues. Here the CDR3 DNA reads TGCGCCAGCAGCCAAGATAGTGGGGGGTGGCCCTACAATGAGCAGTTCTTC. This sequence encodes CASSQDSGGWPYNEQFF.

The rearrangement links TRBV4-1 to TRBJ2-7; D possibly matches TRBD1 or TRBD2 (5 bases each). V shed 4 bases and J shed 4 bases, with 20 bases lying between them. The CDR3 sequence is 16 residues long. Germline CDR1 is MGHRA and CDR2 is YSYEKL. The CDR3 loop is CASSPRDPIEPYEQYF. CDR3 nucleotide sequence: TGCGCCAGCAGCCCCCGGGACCCAATAGAACCTTACGAGCAGTACTTC.

CDR3 loop: CASSLEAGTMDGYTF. CDR3 sequence (DNA): TGTGCCAGCAGCTTAGAAGCGGGGACCATGGATGGCTACACCTTC. The chain has TRBV13 and TRBJ1-2, with D possibly TRBD1 on 5 matching bases. There are 15 residues in the CDR3. Trimming removed 1 base at V and 6 bases at J, with 15 bases between. CDR1 is PRHDT, CDR2 FYEKMQ, per germline (reference sequence). Full variable domain (outside the CDR3, taken from reference TRBV13 and TRBJ1-2): AAGVIQSPRHLIKEKRETATLKCYPIPRHDTVYWYQQGPGQDPQFLISFYEKMQSDKGSIPDRFSAQQFSDYHSELNMSSLELGDSALYFCASSLEAGTMDGYTFGSGTRLTVV.

This clonotype appeared many times. The chain has TRBV12-5 and TRBJ2-7, with D possibly being TRBD2 (5 bases). CDR1 is LGHNT, CDR2 FRNRAP, per germline. This CDR3 region has 15 residues. V gave up 6 bases and J gave up 3 bases, with 18 bases separating them. CDR3 protein: CASGLPPGEGYEQYF. The CDR3 DNA reads as TGTGCTAGTGGCCTACCCCCGGGTGAGGGCTACGAGCAGTACTTC.

This chain links TRBV9 with TRBJ1-1; 7 nucleotides match TRBD1. This CDR3 contains 14 residues. CDR1 is SGDLS and CDR2 is YYNGEE in the germline V gene. Germline trimming cut 1 base from V and 7 bases from J; bases unmatched to any gene: 7. CDR3 region: CASSVTGADNEAFF. DNA for the CDR3: TGTGCCAGCAGCGTAACAGGGGCTGATAATGAAGCTTTCTTT. Variable domain in full (rest from reference TRBV9 and TRBJ1-1): DSGVTQTPKHLITATGQRVTLRCSPRSGDLSVYWYQQSLDQGLQFLIQYYNGEERAKGNILERFSAQQFPDLHSELNLSSLELGDSALYFCASSVTGADNEAFFGQGTRLTVV.

V gene TRBV4-3 combines with J gene TRBJ2-7, with 12 nucleotides matching TRBD2. The V gene end was trimmed by 0 bases and the J gene end by 3 bases; junction bases not matched to a gene: 12. Germline-derived CDR1 and CDR2 are LGHNA and YSLEER. The CDR3 length is 19 residues. The CDR3 DNA sequence: TGCGCCAGCAGCCAAGATCCGACTAGCGGGAGTCCTGTTTTCTACGAGCAGTACTTC. Translating it yields CASSQDPTSGSPVFYEQYF.

The chain is built from TRBV4-1 and TRBJ1-4; D remains ambiguous. V was trimmed by 4 bases and J by 0 bases, leaving 12 bases between them. Germline CDR1 is MGHRA and CDR2 is YSYEKL. The CDR3 contains 16 residues. DNA for the CDR3: TGCGCCAGCAGCCCCCGGACGGCTTCAACTAATGAAAAACTGTTTTTT. Its protein product is CASSPRTASTNEKLFF.

This clonotype was picked up a small number of times. The rearrangement joins TRBV10-1 to TRBJ2-7; D is undetermined. Deletions cut 3 bases from V and 2 bases from J, with 11 bases between. Per the germline V gene, CDR1 is WNHNN and CDR2 is SYGVQD (reference sequence). The CDR3 is 14 amino acids. This chain's CDR3 is CASSDPDTPYEQYF. The CDR3 region has the DNA TGCGCCAGCAGTGACCCCGATACCCCCTACGAGCAGTACTTC.